A single sample is the source of the 2 T cell receptor beta chains below, sequenced in a study of blood T cell repertoires in COVID-19. Profiling relied on immunoSEQ multiplex PCR, and the TCRdb table lists in-frame clones only, not all of them. Among tens of thousands of clones listed, approximately 86% were seen once. The material sequenced was peripheral blood. Every receptor here comes from a human donor in a cohort sampled during active COVID-19.

This clone has just one count. The rearrangement joins TRBV30 to TRBJ1-2; tentative D call: TRBD1 (5 bases). This CDR3 has 17 residues. Trimming shortened V by 3 bases and J by 8 bases, and 28 bases separated the two germline ends. The germline V gene has CDR1 GTSNPN and CDR2 SVGIG (reference sequence). CDR3 sequence reads: CAWRGPLGQGISQGYTF. CDR3 bases: TGTGCCTGGAGGGGGCCGCTGGGGCAGGGCATCTCTCAGGGCTACACCTTC.

This clone was counted a few times. The chain has TRBV2 and TRBJ1-5, with D maybe TRBD1 (6 bases). Per the germline V gene, CDR1 is SNHLY and CDR2 is FYNNEI. This CDR3 contains 15 residues. V shed 4 bases and J shed 0 bases, with 10 bases lying between them. CDR3 region: CASSADRNSNQPQHF. The CDR3 region has the DNA TGTGCCAGCAGTGCTGACAGGAATAGCAATCAGCCCCAGCATTTT.